The present T cell receptor beta chain was sequenced within a study of follicular helper T cells after annual influenza vaccination. Germline CDR1 SEHNR, CDR2 FQNEAQ (reference sequence). V shed 3 bases and J shed 0 bases, with 17 bases lying between them. The CDR3 spans 17 residues. Time point indicated: 2014-2015 season, 7 days after vaccination. Whole-study findings and limits: Productive TCRB sequences came from only about 10-23% of cells. Most later recoveries of Day 7 ICOS+CD38+ clones were ICOS-CD38- cTfh.

Details on this clone: The target antigen is unknown.

The repertoire was sequenced with immunoSEQ multiplex PCR; TCRdb's copy has only in-frame clones and lacks some. The data show about 1,300 clones, about 70% seen once. The chain links TRBV7-9 to TRBJ2-5; D tentatively reads TRBD1 or TRBD2 (6 bases each). The sequence was obtained from an adult who received the influenza vaccine. The sample in question was CXCR5+ CD38+ circulating T follicular helper cells from blood, obtained 7 days after influenza vaccination. Described subset: circulating Tfh, non-naive CD4+CXCR5+PD-1+ (ICOS+CD38+ or ICOS-CD38-). The CDR3 DNA reads TGTGCCAGCAGCTTGCCCAGGAGGGGGAGGAACCAAGAGACCCAGTACTTC. Protein product: CASSLPRRGRNQETQYF. Variable domain in full (rest from reference TRBV7-9 and TRBJ2-5): DTGVSQNPRHKITKRGQNVTFRCDPISEHNRLYWYRQTLGQGPEFLTYFQNEAQLEKSRLLSDRFSAERPKGSFSTLEIQRTEQGDSAMYLCASSLPRRGRNQETQYFGPGTRLLVL.